The clone carrying this T cell receptor beta chain was recorded only once. This entry belongs to a study of blood T cell repertoires in COVID-19. Background on the study: Sources were T cells, B-cell-depleted T cells, or PBMCs; the material itself was cDNA or gDNA.

CDR1 is SNHLY, CDR2 FYNNEI, per germline. The V end was cut by 6 bases, the J end by 4 bases, with 10 bases between. The CDR3 contains 12 residues. Authors' data handling: Counts of nucleated cells, estimated from reference gene primer amplification, were obtained. Using immunoSEQ multiplex PCR, the repertoire was profiled, and TCRdb retains in-frame clones only, with some absent. V and J calls and clone size are copied from that table; D and trimming were computed from the DNA. The data hold 200,000 or so clones, with roughly 80% observed a single time. The participants were between roughly 18 and 89 years old and came from some 23 US areas. Cohorts were determined from participant-reported clinical history.

The origin of this receptor is a woman aged 35 to 49 with acute COVID-19. The material sequenced was PBMCs or T cells enriched from blood (not recorded which). The V and J genes are TRBV2 and TRBJ2-7, with a possible D match to TRBD1 (8 bases). The CDR3 loop is CASRQGGYEQYF. In DNA, the CDR3 is TGTGCCAGCAGACAGGGGGGGTACGAGCAGTACTTC.